This T cell receptor beta chain emerged from a study of monozygotic twins with inflammatory bowel disease. TCRdb reanalyzed the 5' RACE reads, giving one entry per CDR3 protein sequence and no DNA. The sample totals over 200,000 distinct CDR3 sequences. From germline, CDR1 is DFQATT and CDR2 SNEGSKA (reference sequence). The CDR3 is 13 amino acids. The TCR sequence derives from a human donor with ulcerative colitis or Crohn's disease, or a healthy co-twin of an affected twin (not recorded which). Sequencing input: blood. The rearrangement links TRBV20-1 to TRBJ2-2. The CDR3 loop is CSASRGSTGELFF.